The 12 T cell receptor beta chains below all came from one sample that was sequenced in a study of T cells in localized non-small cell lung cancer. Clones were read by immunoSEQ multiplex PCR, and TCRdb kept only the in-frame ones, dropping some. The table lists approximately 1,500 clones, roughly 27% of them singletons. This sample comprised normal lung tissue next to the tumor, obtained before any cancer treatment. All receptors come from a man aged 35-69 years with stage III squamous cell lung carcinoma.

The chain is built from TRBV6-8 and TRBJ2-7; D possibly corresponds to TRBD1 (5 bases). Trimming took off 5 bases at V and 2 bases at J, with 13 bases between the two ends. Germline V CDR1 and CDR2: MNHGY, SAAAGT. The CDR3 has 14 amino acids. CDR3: CASSHQGLPYEQYF. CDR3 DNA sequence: TGTGCCAGCAGTCATCAGGGCCTCCCCTACGAGCAGTACTTC.

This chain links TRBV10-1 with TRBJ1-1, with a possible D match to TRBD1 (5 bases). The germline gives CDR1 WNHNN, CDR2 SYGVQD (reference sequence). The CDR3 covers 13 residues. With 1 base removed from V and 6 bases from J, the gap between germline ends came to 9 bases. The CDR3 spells CASSEFPGAEAFF. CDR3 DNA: TGCGCCAGCAGTGAGTTCCCGGGGGCTGAAGCTTTCTTT.

The CDR3 protein is CASSILAGGPNEQFF. The CDR3 DNA follows: TGTGCCAGTAGTATCCTAGCGGGGGGGCCGAATGAGCAGTTCTTC. V gene TRBV19 combines with J gene TRBJ2-1; TRBD2 aligns across 12 bases. The CDR3 length is 15 residues. The V segment lost 3 bases and the J segment 7 bases; nucleotides outside the gene matches: 4. Germline V gene data show CDR1 as LNHDA and CDR2 as SQIVND (reference sequence).

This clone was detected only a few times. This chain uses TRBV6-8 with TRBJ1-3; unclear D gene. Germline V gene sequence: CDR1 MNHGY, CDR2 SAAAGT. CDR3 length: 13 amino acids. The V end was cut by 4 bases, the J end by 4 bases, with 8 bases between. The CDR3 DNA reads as TGTGCCAGCAGTTTATCGAACGGAAACACCATATATTTT. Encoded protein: CASSLSNGNTIYF.

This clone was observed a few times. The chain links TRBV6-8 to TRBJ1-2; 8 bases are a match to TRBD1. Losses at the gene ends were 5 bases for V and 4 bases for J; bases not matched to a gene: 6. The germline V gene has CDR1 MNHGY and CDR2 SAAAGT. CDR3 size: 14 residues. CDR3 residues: CASSMTGASYGYTF. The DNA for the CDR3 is TGTGCCAGCAGTATGACAGGGGCCTCCTATGGCTACACCTTC.

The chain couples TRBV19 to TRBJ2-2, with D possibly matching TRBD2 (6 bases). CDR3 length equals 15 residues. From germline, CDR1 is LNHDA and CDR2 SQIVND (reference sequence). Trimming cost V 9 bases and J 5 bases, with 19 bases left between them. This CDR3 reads CASKETSIRTGELFF. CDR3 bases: TGTGCCAGCAAGGAGACTAGTATACGGACCGGGGAGCTGTTTTTT. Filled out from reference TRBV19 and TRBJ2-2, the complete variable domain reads DGGITQSPKYLFRKEGQNVTLSCEQNLNHDAMYWYRQDPGQGLRLIYYSQIVNDFQKGDIAEGYSVSREKKESFPLTVTSAQKNPTAFYLCASKETSIRTGELFFGEGSRLTVL.

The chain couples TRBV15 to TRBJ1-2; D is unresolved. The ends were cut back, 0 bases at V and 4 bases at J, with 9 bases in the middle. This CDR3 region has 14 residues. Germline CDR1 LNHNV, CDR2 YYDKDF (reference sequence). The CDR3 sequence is CATSRDRTAYGYTF. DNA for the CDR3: TGTGCCACCAGCAGAGATCGTACCGCCTATGGCTACACCTTC.

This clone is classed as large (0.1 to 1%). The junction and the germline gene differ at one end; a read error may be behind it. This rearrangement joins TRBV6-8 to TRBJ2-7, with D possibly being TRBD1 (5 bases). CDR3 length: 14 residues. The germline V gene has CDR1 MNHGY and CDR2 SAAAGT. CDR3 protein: CAISVDSSSYEQYF. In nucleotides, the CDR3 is TGTGCCATCAGTGTAGACAGCAGCTCCTACGAGCAGTACTTC.

In DNA, the CDR3 is TGTGCCAGCTCACCAAACAGGGAGAAGGAAAAACTGTTTTTT. It encodes CASSPNREKEKLFF. This chain uses TRBV18 with TRBJ1-4; perhaps TRBD1 as D (6 bases). Germline lookup yields CDR1 KGHSH and CDR2 LQKENI. The length of the CDR3 is 14 residues. V lost 2 bases and J 8 bases, leaving 12 bases between the germline ends.

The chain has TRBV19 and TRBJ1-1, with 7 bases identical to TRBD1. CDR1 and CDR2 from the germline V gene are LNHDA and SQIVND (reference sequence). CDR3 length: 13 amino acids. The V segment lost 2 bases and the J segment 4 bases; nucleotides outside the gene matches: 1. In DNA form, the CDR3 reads TGTGCCAGTAGTATACAGGGGGTCACTGAAGCTTTCTTT. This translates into CASSIQGVTEAFF.

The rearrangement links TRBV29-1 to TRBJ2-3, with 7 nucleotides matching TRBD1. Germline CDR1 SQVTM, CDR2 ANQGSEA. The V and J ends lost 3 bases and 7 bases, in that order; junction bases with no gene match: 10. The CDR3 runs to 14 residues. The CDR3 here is CSVEDRRNTYTQYF. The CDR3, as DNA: TGCAGCGTTGAGGACAGGAGAAATACTTATACGCAGTATTTT.

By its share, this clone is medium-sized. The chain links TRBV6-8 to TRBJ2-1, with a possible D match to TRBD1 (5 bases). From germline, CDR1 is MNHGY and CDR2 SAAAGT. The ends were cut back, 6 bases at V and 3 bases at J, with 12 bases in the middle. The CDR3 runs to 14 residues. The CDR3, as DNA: TGTGCCAGCAGCTCATCGACAGTCTACAATGAGCAGTTCTTC. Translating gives CASSSSTVYNEQFF.